Listed below are T cell receptor beta chains from one sample, sequenced in a study of T cell clones after liver transplantation. Data came from immunoSEQ multiplex PCR; TCRdb stores just in-frame clones and leaves some out. Of roughly 67,000 clones in the sample, around 93% were seen once. The sequencing used CD4+ T cells from blood, collected roughly 25 months after liver transplant. The receptors stem from a human patient who received a liver transplant. Some T cells may be provided by the graft donor. The CDR3 runs from the conserved cysteine through the conserved F or W. A D gene is named only where the DNA matches it firmly. Clone size is given for some rows only: seen once, a few or many times, or a class if the clone is expanded.

clone_size	v_call	d_call	j_call	cdr3_nt	cdr3_aa
NA	TRBV5-1	NA	TRBJ2-3	TGCGCCAGCAGCCCGGACAGTAGCACAGATACGCAGTATTTT	CASSPDSSTDTQYF
NA	TRBV11-2	NA	TRBJ2-7	TGTGCCAGCAGCTTTAGCCAGGGGGGCGAGCAGTACTTC	CASSFSQGGEQYF
NA	TRBV5-1	NA	TRBJ2-3	TGCGCCAGCAGCTTGCAAGGTAGTTTTCCAGATACGCAGTATTTT	CASSLQGSFPDTQYF
NA	TRBV15	NA	TRBJ1-2	TGTGCCACCAGCGGAACGGGGGGGACCACTTATGGCTACACCTTC	CATSGTGGTTYGYTF
NA	TRBV5-1	TRBD1	TRBJ2-5	TGCGCCAGCAAGCAACAGGGGGCATATGAGACCCAGTACTTC	CASKQQGAYETQYF
NA	TRBV6-1	TRBD1	TRBJ1-1	TGTGCCAGCAGTGTAGGGGGCTGGGGCACTGAAGCTTTCTTT	CASSVGGWGTEAFF
NA	TRBV15	TRBD1	TRBJ2-1	TGTGCCACCAGCAGAGATACCCAGGGGGCGGTGTATGAGCAGTTCTTC	CATSRDTQGAVYEQFF
NA	TRBV5-6	NA	TRBJ2-1	TGTGCCAGCAGCTTGACGGGTGAGCAGTTCTTC	CASSLTGEQFF
NA	TRBV27	TRBD1	TRBJ1-1	TGTGCCAGCGGAAAAGGGACAGCAGCCACTGAAGCTTTCTTT	CASGKGTAATEAFF
NA	TRBV27	NA	TRBJ2-7	TGTGCCAGCAGTACCCCGGGACAAGGATCCTACGAGCAGTACTTC	CASSTPGQGSYEQYF
NA	TRBV6-1	TRBD2	TRBJ2-5	TGTGCCAGCACGGTGAGCAGGGAGGGAGAGACCCAGTACTTC	CASTVSREGETQYF
NA	TRBV7-3	NA	TRBJ2-2	TGTGCCAGCAGCTTGACCCCTTGGGGGAACACCGGGGAGCTGTTTTTT	CASSLTPWGNTGELFF
NA	TRBV28	NA	TRBJ1-5	TGTGCCAGCAGTTTAGGGGGATCCAATCAGCCCCAGCATTTT	CASSLGGSNQPQHF
NA	TRBV7-6	NA	TRBJ2-2	TGTGCCAGCAGCAAGCAGGGGCTGGGTTCCGGGGAGCTGTTTTTT	CASSKQGLGSGELFF
NA	TRBV28	NA	TRBJ2-4	TGTGCCAGCAGTTCCGGGGGAGCCAAAAACATTCAGTACTTC	CASSSGGAKNIQYF
NA	TRBV18	NA	TRBJ2-1	TGTGCCAGCTCACCAGACCTTGGCAATGAGCAGTTCTTC	CASSPDLGNEQFF
NA	TRBV27	NA	TRBJ2-2	TGTGCCAGCAGTCGAACAGGTAGCACCGGGGAGCTGTTTTTT	CASSRTGSTGELFF
NA	TRBV5-1	TRBD2	TRBJ2-1	TGCGCCAGCAGCCCGCAGACTAGCGGGAGGAATGAGCAGTTCTTC	CASSPQTSGRNEQFF
few	TRBV7-8	NA	TRBJ1-5	TGTGCCAGCGCCCTGGGGGAGCGCAATCAGCCCCAGCATTTT	CASALGERNQPQHF
NA	TRBV5-6	TRBD1	TRBJ2-7	TGTGCCAGCAGTTATAGACAGGGACGACCCTACGAGCAGTACTTC	CASSYRQGRPYEQYF
NA	TRBV5-1	TRBD2	TRBJ2-7	TGCGCCAGCAGCTTGCTCGGGACTAGTACTGACGAGCAGTACTTC	CASSLLGTSTDEQYF
NA	TRBV7-9	NA	TRBJ2-3	TGTGCCAGCAGCTTAGATCCGGGTTTCGCAGATACGCAGTATTTT	CASSLDPGFADTQYF
NA	TRBV15	NA	TRBJ2-5	TGTGCCACCAGCAGAGATCAGGGACAAGAGACCCAGTACTTC	CATSRDQGQETQYF
NA	TRBV6-5	NA	TRBJ1-2	TGTGCCAGCAGGAAAATTAACAGAGACTATGGCTACACCTTC	CASRKINRDYGYTF
NA	TRBV6-5	NA	TRBJ2-2	TGTGCCAGCAGTTATTCCGACCGTACCGGGGAGCTGTTTTTT	CASSYSDRTGELFF
NA	TRBV18	TRBD2	TRBJ2-1	TGTGCCAGCTCCTCGGCTAGCGGGAGACAACCACATGAGCAGTTCTTC	CASSSASGRQPHEQFF
NA	TRBV18	NA	TRBJ2-7	TGTGCCAGCTCACCACAGTCGTCCGAGCAGTACTTC	CASSPQSSEQYF
NA	TRBV28	NA	TRBJ1-1	TGTGCCAGCAGTTTGGTCGGGGGCACTGAAGCTTTCTTT	CASSLVGGTEAFF
NA	TRBV9	TRBD2	TRBJ2-1	TGTGCCAGCAGCGTACCTCCGACTAGCGTCTACAATGAGCAGTTCTTC	CASSVPPTSVYNEQFF
NA	TRBV7-8	NA	TRBJ1-2	TGTGCCAGCAGCCCGCTTCCCACGACAGGTGGCTACACCTTC	CASSPLPTTGGYTF
NA	TRBV6-4	TRBD1	TRBJ1-2	TGTGCCAGCAGTGCCAACAGGGGAACTAACTATGGCTACACCTTC	CASSANRGTNYGYTF
once	TRBV11-3	NA	TRBJ2-7	TGTGCCAGCAGCTTAGAAGGGAGCGGGTATTACGGCTACGAGCAGTACTTC	CASSLEGSGYYGYEQYF
NA	TRBV19	NA	TRBJ1-3	TGTGCCAGTAGTATGGGGACTACTGGAAACACCATATATTTT	CASSMGTTGNTIYF
NA	TRBV19	NA	TRBJ2-1	TGTGCCAGTAGTATCGATGGGGACCCCTACAATGAGCAGTTCTTC	CASSIDGDPYNEQFF
NA	TRBV5-8	NA	TRBJ2-1	TGTGCCAGCACTACGACCGCGCAAGGTCAGGGTGAGCAGTTCTTC	CASTTTAQGQGEQFF
NA	TRBV7-2	TRBD1	TRBJ2-1	TGTGCCAGCAGTCCTGGACAGGGACTCCTAAAGTTCTTC	CASSPGQGLLKFF
NA	TRBV30	TRBD1	TRBJ2-2	TGTGCCTGGAGTCCCCGGACAGGGGGGAACACCGGGGAGCTGTTTTTT	CAWSPRTGGNTGELFF
NA	TRBV7-2	NA	TRBJ2-3	TGTGCCAGCAGCTTAGCCAGGGGAGGTGCGGATACGCAGTATTTT	CASSLARGGADTQYF
NA	TRBV5-1	TRBD1	TRBJ2-6	TGCGCCAGCAGCCTAGGGGGACAGGGGGCTCCCGGGGCCAACGTCCTGACTTTC	CASSLGGQGAPGANVLTF
NA	TRBV7-7	TRBD2	TRBJ2-1	TGTGCCAGCAGCAAGACTAGCGGGAGCAACAATGAGCAGTTCTTC	CASSKTSGSNNEQFF
NA	TRBV30	TRBD2	TRBJ2-1	TGTGCCTGGAGGTCCCCGGGCGGGAGAACGAGCAATGAGCAGTTCTTC	CAWRSPGGRTSNEQFF
NA	TRBV27	NA	TRBJ2-7	TGTGCCAGCAACCGCGAGCAGTACTTC	CASNREQYF
NA	TRBV9	TRBD1	TRBJ1-1	TGTGCCAGCAGCGTCGGTACCCCGGGACAGGGACAAAATGCTGAAGCTTTCTTT	CASSVGTPGQGQNAEAFF